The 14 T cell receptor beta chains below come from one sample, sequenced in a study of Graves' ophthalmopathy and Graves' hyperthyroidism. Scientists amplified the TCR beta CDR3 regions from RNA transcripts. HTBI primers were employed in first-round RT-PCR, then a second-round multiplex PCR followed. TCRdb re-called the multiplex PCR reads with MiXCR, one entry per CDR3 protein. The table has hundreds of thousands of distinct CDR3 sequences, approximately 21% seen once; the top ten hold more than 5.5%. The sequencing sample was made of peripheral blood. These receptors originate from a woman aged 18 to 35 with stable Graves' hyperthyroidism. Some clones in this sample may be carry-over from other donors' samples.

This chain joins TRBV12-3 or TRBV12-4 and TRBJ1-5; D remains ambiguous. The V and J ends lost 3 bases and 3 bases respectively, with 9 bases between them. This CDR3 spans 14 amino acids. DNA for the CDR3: TGTGCCAGCAGTTTCGACGGTAACAATCAGCCCCAGCATTTT. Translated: CASSFDGNNQPQHF.

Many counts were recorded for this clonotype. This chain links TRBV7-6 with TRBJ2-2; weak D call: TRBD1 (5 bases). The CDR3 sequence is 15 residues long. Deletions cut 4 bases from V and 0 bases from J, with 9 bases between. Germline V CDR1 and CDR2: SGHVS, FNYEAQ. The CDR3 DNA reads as TGTGCCAGCAGCTCGCGACAGACGAACACCGGGGAGCTGTTTTTT. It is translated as CASSSRQTNTGELFF.

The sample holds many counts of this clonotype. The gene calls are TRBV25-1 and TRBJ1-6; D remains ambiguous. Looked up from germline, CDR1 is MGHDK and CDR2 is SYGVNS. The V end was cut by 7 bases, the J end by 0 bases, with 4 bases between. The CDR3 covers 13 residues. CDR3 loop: CASTSSYNSPLHF. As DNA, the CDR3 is TGTGCCAGCACGAGCTCCTATAATTCACCCCTCCACTTT.

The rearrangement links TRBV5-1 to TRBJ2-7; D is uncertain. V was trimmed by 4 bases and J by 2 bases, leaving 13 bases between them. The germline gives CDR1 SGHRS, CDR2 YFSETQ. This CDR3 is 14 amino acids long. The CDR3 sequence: CASSPPGNPYEQYF. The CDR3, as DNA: TGCGCCAGCAGCCCCCCCGGCAACCCCTACGAGCAGTACTTC. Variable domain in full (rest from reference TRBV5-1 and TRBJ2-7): KAGVTQTPRYLIKTRGQQVTLSCSPISGHRSVSWYQQTPGQGLQFLFEYFSETQRNKGNFPGRFSGRQFSNSRSEMNVSTLELGDSALYLCASSPPGNPYEQYFGPGTRLTVT.

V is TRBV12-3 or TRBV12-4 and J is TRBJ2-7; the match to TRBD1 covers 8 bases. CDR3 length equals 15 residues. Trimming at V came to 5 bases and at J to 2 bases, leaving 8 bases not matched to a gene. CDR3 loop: CASSTQTGAPYEQYF. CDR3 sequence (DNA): TGTGCCAGCAGTACCCAGACAGGGGCTCCCTACGAGCAGTACTTC.

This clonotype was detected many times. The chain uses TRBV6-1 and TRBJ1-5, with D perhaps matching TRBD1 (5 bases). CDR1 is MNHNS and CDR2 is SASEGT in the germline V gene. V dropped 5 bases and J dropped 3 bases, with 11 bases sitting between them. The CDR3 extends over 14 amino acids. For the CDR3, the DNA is TGTGCCAGCAGTAGGGGTATATTCAATCAGCCCCAGCATTTT. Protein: CASSRGIFNQPQHF.

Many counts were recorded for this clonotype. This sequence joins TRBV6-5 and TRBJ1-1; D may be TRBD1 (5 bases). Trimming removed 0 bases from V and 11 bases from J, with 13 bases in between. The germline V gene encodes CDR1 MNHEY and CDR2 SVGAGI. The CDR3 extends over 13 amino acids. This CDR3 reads CASSYSGQGRAFF. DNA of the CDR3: TGTGCCAGCAGTTACTCGGGGCAGGGTCGCGCTTTCTTT.

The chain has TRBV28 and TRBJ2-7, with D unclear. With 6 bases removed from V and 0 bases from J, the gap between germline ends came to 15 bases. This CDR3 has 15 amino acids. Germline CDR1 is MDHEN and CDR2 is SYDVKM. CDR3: CASSLELYSSYEQYF. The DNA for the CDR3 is TGTGCCAGCAGCTTAGAACTTTACAGCTCCTACGAGCAGTACTTC.

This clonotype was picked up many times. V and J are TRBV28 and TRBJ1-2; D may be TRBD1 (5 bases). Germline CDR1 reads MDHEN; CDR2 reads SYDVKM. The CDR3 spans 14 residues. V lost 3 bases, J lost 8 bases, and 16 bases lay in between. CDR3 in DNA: TGTGCCAGCAGTTTGGTCTCCTCAGGGAGAGGCTACACCTTC. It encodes CASSLVSSGRGYTF.

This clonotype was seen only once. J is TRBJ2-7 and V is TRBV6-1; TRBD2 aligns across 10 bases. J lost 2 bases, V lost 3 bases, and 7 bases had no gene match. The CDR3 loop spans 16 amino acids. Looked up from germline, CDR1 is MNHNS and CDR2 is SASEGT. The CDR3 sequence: CASSEPGLAFPYEQYF. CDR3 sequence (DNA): TGTGCCAGCAGTGAGCCGGGACTAGCGTTCCCCTACGAGCAGTACTTC.

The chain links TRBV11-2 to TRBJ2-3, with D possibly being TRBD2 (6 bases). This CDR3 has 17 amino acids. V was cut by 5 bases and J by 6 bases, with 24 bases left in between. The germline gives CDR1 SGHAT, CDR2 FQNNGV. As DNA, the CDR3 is TGTGCCAGCAGCCCGGTGACTAGATCGGCGTTGGGGGATACGCAGTATTTT. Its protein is CASSPVTRSALGDTQYF.

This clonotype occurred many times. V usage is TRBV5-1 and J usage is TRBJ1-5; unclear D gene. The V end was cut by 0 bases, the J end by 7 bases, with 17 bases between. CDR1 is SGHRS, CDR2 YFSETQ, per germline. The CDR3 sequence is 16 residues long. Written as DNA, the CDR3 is TGCGCCAGCAGCTTGGGAGGGTCTGACCTTGGGCAGCCCCAGCATTTT. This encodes CASSLGGSDLGQPQHF.

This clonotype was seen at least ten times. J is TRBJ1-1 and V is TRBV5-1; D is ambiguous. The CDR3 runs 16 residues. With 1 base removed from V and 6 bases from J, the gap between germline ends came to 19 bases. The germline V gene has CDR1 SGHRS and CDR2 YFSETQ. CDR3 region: CASSLSQPSMDSEAFF. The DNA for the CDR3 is TGCGCCAGCAGCTTGTCCCAGCCAAGTATGGACTCTGAAGCTTTCTTT.

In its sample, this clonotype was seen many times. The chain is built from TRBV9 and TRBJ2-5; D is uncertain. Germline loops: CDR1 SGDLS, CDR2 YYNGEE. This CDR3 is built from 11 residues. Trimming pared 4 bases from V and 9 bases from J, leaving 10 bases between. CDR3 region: CASSPSRAQYF. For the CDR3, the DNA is TGTGCCAGCAGCCCCTCCCGAGCCCAGTACTTC. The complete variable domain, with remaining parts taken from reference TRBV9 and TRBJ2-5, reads DSGVTQTPKHLITATGQRVTLRCSPRSGDLSVYWYQQSLDQGLQFLIQYYNGEERAKGNILERFSAQQFPDLHSELNLSSLELGDSALYFCASSPSRAQYFGPGTRLLVL.